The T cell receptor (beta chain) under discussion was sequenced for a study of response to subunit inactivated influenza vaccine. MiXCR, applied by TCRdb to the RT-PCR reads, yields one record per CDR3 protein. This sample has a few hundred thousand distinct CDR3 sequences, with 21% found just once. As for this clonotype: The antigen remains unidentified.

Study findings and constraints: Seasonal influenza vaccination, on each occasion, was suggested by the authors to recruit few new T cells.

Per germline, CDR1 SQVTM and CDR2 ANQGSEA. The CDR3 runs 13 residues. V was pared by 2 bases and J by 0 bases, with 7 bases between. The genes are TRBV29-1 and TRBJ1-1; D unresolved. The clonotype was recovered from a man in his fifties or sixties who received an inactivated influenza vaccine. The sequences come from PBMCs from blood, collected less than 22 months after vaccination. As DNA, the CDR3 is TGCAGCGTTGAAAGGCGGATGAACACTGAAGCTTTCTTT. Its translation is CSVERRMNTEAFF.